These 21 T cell receptor beta chains share one sample of origin, sequenced in a study of shared clonotypes between healthy human individuals. Repertoires were generated with immunoSEQ multiplex PCR, while TCRdb's copy carries only in-frame clones and drops some. The data show around 2,000,000 clones, about 94% seen once. The naive CD8 population came from CD45RO-negative cells selected for CCR7, without terminally differentiated effector memory CD45RA+ cells. The sequencing input was naive CD8+ T cells sorted from blood. Source of these receptors: a man between 18 and 35 years old in good health.

The chain joins TRBV28 to TRBJ2-7; maybe TRBD1 (7 bases). Trimming shortened V by 4 bases and J by 4 bases, and 20 bases separated the two germline ends. Germline CDR1 MDHEN, CDR2 SYDVKM. This CDR3 has 16 residues. CDR3 coding DNA: TGTGCCAGCAGTTCCGCCTCGGCAGGGGGGATTTACGAGCAGTACTTC. As protein: CASSSASAGGIYEQYF.

The gene calls are TRBV6-5 and TRBJ2-7, with a possible D match to TRBD1 (6 bases). Per the germline V gene, CDR1 is MNHEY and CDR2 is SVGAGI. The CDR3 totals 15 residues. With 6 bases removed from V and 3 bases from J, the gap between germline ends came to 18 bases. CDR3 nucleotide sequence: TGTGCCAGCAGCATGGGCTCAGGGGTGGGCTACGAGCAGTACTTC. Translated, it gives CASSMGSGVGYEQYF.

The V call is TRBV28, the J call TRBJ1-1; 11 bases align to TRBD1. The V gene's germline CDR1 is MDHEN and CDR2 SYDVKM. CDR3 length: 17 residues. J gave up 4 bases and V 3 bases, and 10 bases lay outside the gene matches. The CDR3 coding sequence is TGTGCCAGCAGTTTCATATGGGACAGGGGGTTGAGCACTGAAGCTTTCTTT. Amino acids: CASSFIWDRGLSTEAFF.

Comment on this clone: This specimen includes other DNA sequences encoding the same CDR3. CDR3 nucleotides: TGCGCCAGCAGCCAAGGGGCTGGGATCTCCTACGAGCAGTACTTC. As protein: CASSQGAGISYEQYF. The chain couples TRBV4-3 to TRBJ2-7; D is unclear. The V end lost 1 base, the J end lost 0 bases, and 10 bases lay between the germline ends. Germline values: CDR1 LGHNA, CDR2 YSLEER. CDR3 length: 15 residues.

The chain joins TRBV29-1 to TRBJ2-7; the D call may be TRBD1 or TRBD2 (5 bases each). The V gene lost 5 bases and the J gene lost 3 bases, with 8 bases spanning the gap. The CDR3 loop spans 11 amino acids. Germline CDR1 reads SQVTM; CDR2 reads ANQGSEA. Here the CDR3 reads CSVLGDYEQYF. CDR3 DNA: TGCAGCGTTCTGGGGGACTACGAGCAGTACTTC.

The rearrangement links TRBV7-9 to TRBJ2-1; 9 positions agree with TRBD2. J gave up 9 bases and V 4 bases, and 4 bases lay outside the gene matches. Germline V CDR1 and CDR2: SEHNR, FQNEAQ (reference sequence). CDR3 length: 13 residues. The DNA of the CDR3 is TGTGCCAGCAGCTCTAGCGGGAAGGGTGAGCAGTTCTTC. It translates to CASSSSGKGEQFF.

The rearrangement uses TRBV2 and TRBJ2-7; 9 positions agree with TRBD1. CDR1 and CDR2 (germline): SNHLY, FYNNEI. With V trimmed by 5 bases and J by 5 bases, 7 bases remained unmatched. This CDR3 has 14 residues. CDR3 protein: CASSWGQGPHEQYF. The CDR3 DNA reads as TGTGCCAGCAGTTGGGGACAGGGTCCCCACGAGCAGTACTTC.

As for this clone: The identical CDR3 is also encoded by other nucleotide sequences in the sample. This sequence joins TRBV6-5 and TRBJ2-7; TRBD1 matches 8 bases. Germline assignment: CDR1 MNHEY and CDR2 SVGAGI. The CDR3 runs 14 residues. J lost 3 bases, V lost 2 bases, and 3 bases had no gene match. Here the CDR3 reads CASSYDRGGYEQYF. The CDR3 coding sequence is TGTGCCAGCAGTTACGACAGGGGCGGCTACGAGCAGTACTTC.

V gene TRBV2 combines with J gene TRBJ1-2, with no clear D. V lost 6 bases and J 4 bases, leaving 15 bases between the germline ends. Germline CDR1 and CDR2: SNHLY and FYNNEI. The CDR3 spans 14 residues. Written as DNA, the CDR3 is TGTGCCAGCAGGGTTACAAAGGCCGTCTATGGCTACACCTTC. Translating it yields CASRVTKAVYGYTF.

This chain uses TRBV30 with TRBJ2-3; 8 bases agree with TRBD2. Germline lookup yields CDR1 GTSNPN and CDR2 SVGIG (reference sequence). The CDR3 extends over 15 amino acids. Trimming cost V 2 bases and J 1 base; bases outside gene matches: 5. The CDR3 reads CAWSTLREGTDTQYF. In DNA, the CDR3 is TGTGCCTGGAGTACCTTGCGGGAGGGCACAGATACGCAGTATTTT.

This clone has only one observation. The chain has TRBV2 and TRBJ2-1; no clear D. V gave up 5 bases and J gave up 0 bases, with 11 bases separating them. Germline V CDR1 and CDR2: SNHLY, FYNNEI. The CDR3 consists of 15 residues. In nucleotides, the CDR3 is TGTGCCAGCAGTCCCCAGGATCCCTCCTACAATGAGCAGTTCTTC. Translating gives CASSPQDPSYNEQFF.

The chain combines TRBV19 with TRBJ1-5, with D hard to call. V lost 8 bases to trimming and J lost 0 bases, with 8 bases between them. The CDR3 extends over 13 amino acids. The germline gives CDR1 LNHDA, CDR2 SQIVND (reference sequence). The CDR3 loop reads CASETHSNQPQHF. The CDR3 DNA sequence: TGTGCCAGTGAGACTCATAGCAATCAGCCCCAGCATTTT.

CDR3 loop: CASSLEQQPQHF. CDR3 DNA sequence: TGTGCCAGCAGCTTAGAACAGCAGCCCCAGCATTTT. The chain joins TRBV11-2 to TRBJ1-5; D gene ambiguous. Trimming removed 0 bases from V and 7 bases from J, with 4 bases in between. Per germline, CDR1 SGHAT and CDR2 FQNNGV. This CDR3 region has 12 residues.

The rearrangement uses TRBV19 and TRBJ2-5; 9 bases align to TRBD1. The CDR3 is made up of 14 amino acids. V was clipped by 8 bases and J by 1 base; unmatched bases: 5. Germline V CDR1 and CDR2: LNHDA, SQIVND (reference sequence). CDR3 nucleotide sequence: TGTGCCAGTGCTTGGGACAGGGCCCAAGAGACCCAGTACTTC. It codes for CASAWDRAQETQYF.

The rearrangement joins TRBV4-3 to TRBJ1-2; the D is unclear. The CDR3 is 14 amino acids. Germline loops: CDR1 LGHNA, CDR2 YSLEER. Trimming took off 0 bases at V and 4 bases at J, with 9 bases between the two ends. In DNA, the CDR3 is TGCGCCAGCAGCCAAGATACGGGCCTCTATGGCTACACCTTC. Translating it yields CASSQDTGLYGYTF.

This sequence joins TRBV10-1 and TRBJ2-1, with TRBD2 as a possible D gene (6 bases). Germline values: CDR1 WNHNN, CDR2 SYGVQD (reference sequence). The CDR3 is 15 residues long. Trimming took off 3 bases at V and 5 bases at J, with 14 bases between the two ends. This chain's CDR3 is CASSDVREDDNEQFF. The DNA of the CDR3 is TGCGCCAGCAGTGATGTGAGGGAGGACGACAATGAGCAGTTCTTC.

On this clone itself: At the DNA level, this CDR3 is encoded by other sequences in the same sample as well. This rearrangement joins TRBV5-4 to TRBJ2-3; D gene uncertain. Germline V gene sequence: CDR1 SGHNT, CDR2 YYREEE (reference sequence). Trimming removed 1 base from V and 3 bases from J, with 6 bases in between. CDR3 size: 13 residues. CDR3 protein: CASSLSGTDTQYF. The CDR3 nucleotides read TGTGCCAGCAGCTTGTCGGGTACAGATACGCAGTATTTT.

The chain has TRBV5-1 and TRBJ2-5, with D possibly TRBD1 on 6 matching bases. This CDR3 contains 13 residues. With 5 bases removed from V and 3 bases from J, the gap between germline ends came to 11 bases. Looked up from germline, CDR1 is SGHRS and CDR2 is YFSETQ. The CDR3 is CASSPDSEETQYF. CDR3 bases: TGCGCCAGCAGTCCGGACAGCGAAGAGACCCAGTACTTC.

The chain employs TRBV27 and TRBJ1-2; 7 nucleotides align to TRBD1. CDR1 and CDR2 from the germline V gene are MNHEY and SMNVEV (reference sequence). This CDR3 region has 13 residues. J gave up 3 bases and V 3 bases, and 1 base lay outside the gene matches. The CDR3 here is CASSFGQDYGYTF. The CDR3, as DNA: TGTGCCAGCAGTTTCGGACAGGACTATGGCTACACCTTC.

In the case of this clone: This sample also contains other DNA sequences that code for the same CDR3. The chain uses TRBV5-1 and TRBJ1-1, with D perhaps TRBD1 (5 bases). Trimming left V 1 base short and J 2 bases short, with 9 bases between. Germline V gives CDR1 SGHRS, CDR2 YFSETQ. This CDR3 has 14 amino acids. CDR3 DNA: TGCGCCAGCAGCTTGACAGGACTCAACACTGAAGCTTTCTTT. Amino acid sequence: CASSLTGLNTEAFF.

The rearrangement uses TRBV9 and TRBJ2-1; TRBD2 matches 11 bases. CDR3 size: 16 residues. CDR1 and CDR2 from the germline V gene are SGDLS and YYNGEE. Trimming removed 4 bases from V and 5 bases from J; junction bases left unmatched: 8. The CDR3: CASSISGTSGNNEQFF. CDR3 DNA sequence: TGTGCCAGCAGCATTTCCGGGACTAGCGGAAACAATGAGCAGTTCTTC.